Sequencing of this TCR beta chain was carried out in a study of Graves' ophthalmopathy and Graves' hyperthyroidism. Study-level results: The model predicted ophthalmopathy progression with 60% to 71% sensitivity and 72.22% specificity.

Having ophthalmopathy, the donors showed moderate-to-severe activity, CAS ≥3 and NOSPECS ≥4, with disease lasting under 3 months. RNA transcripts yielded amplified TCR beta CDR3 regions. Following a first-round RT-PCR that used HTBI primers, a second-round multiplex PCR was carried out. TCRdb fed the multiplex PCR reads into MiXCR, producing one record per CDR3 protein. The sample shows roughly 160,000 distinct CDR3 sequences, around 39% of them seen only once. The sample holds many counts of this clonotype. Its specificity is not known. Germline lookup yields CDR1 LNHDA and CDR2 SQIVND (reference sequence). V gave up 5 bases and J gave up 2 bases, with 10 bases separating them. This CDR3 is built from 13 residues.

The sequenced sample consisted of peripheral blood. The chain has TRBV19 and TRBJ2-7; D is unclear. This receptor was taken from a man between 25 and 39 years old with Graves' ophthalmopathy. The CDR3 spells CASSPATTYEQYF. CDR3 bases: TGTGCCAGTAGTCCCGCTACCACCTACGAGCAGTACTTC.